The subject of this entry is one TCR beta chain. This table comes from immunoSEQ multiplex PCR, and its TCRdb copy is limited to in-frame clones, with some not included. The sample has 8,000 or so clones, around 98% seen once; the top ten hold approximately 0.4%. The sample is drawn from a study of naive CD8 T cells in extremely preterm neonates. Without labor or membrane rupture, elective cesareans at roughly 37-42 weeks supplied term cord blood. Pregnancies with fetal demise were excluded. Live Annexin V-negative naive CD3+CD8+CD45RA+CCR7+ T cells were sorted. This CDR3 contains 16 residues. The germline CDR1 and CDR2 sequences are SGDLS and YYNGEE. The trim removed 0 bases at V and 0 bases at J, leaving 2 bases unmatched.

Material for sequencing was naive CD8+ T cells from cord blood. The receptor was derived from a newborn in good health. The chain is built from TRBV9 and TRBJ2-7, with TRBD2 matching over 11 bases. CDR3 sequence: CASSVDSGGASYEQYF. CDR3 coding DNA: TGTGCCAGCAGCGTAGATAGCGGGGGGGCCTCCTACGAGCAGTACTTC.